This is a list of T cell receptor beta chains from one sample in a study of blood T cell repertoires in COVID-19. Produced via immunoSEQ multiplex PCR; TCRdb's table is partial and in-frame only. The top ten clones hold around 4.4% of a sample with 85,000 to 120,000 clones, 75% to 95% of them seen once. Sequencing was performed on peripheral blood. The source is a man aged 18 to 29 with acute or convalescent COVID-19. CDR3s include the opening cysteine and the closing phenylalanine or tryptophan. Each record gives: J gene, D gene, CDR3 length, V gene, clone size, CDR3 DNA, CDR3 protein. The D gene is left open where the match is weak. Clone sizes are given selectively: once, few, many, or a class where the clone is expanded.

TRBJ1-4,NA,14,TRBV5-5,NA,TGTGCCAGCAGCTTGTACGGGGAAGGTGAAAAACTGTTTTTT,CASSLYGEGEKLFF
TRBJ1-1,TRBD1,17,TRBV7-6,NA,TGTGCCAGCAGCTTAGCGGGGACAGGGTCATGGAACACTGAAGCTTTCTTT,CASSLAGTGSWNTEAFF
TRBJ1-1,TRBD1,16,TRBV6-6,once,TGTGCCAGCAGTTACCCGCCACACAGGGGTGACACTGAAGCTTTCTTT,CASSYPPHRGDTEAFF
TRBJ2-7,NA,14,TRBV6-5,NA,TGTGCCAGCAGCCCCGGACATCCCCAGGGCGAGCAGTACTTC,CASSPGHPQGEQYF
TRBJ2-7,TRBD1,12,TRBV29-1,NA,TGCAGCGCCGGACAGGGGACGTACGAGCAGTACTTC,CSAGQGTYEQYF
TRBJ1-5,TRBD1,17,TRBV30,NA,TGTGCCTGGAGTGTATCGCGGACAGGGCTTAGCAATCAGCCCCAGCATTTT,CAWSVSRTGLSNQPQHF
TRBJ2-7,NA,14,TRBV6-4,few,TGTGCCAGCAGTGCCAGAGGAGGGAACGACGAGCAGTACTTC,CASSARGGNDEQYF
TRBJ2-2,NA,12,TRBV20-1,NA,TGCAGTGCTAGTCTGTACACCGGGGAGCTGTTTTTT,CSASLYTGELFF
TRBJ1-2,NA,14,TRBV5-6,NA,TGTGCCAGCAGCTTGGTAGGAAAGGGGTATGGCTACACCTTC,CASSLVGKGYGYTF
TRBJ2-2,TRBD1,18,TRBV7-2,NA,TGTGCCAGCAGCTTAGGCTCAAGGACAGGGGTTTTTGCCGGGGAGCTGTTTTTT,CASSLGSRTGVFAGELFF
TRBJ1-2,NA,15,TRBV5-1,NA,TGCGCCAGCAGCTTGACCTCGACAGGCTCCTATGGCTACACCTTC,CASSLTSTGSYGYTF
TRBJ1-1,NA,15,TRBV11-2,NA,TGTGCCAGCAGCCCGGGGTGGGGAGGGGTACCTGAAGCTTTCTTT,CASSPGWGGVPEAFF
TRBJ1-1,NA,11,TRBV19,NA,TGTGCCAGTAGTCTTGGGCGTCTGGCTTTCTTT,CASSLGRLAFF
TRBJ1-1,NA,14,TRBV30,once,TGTGCCTGGAGTCCGCGCAGGCTGAACACTGAAGCTTTCTTT,CAWSPRRLNTEAFF
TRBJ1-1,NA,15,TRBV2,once,TGTGCCAGCAGTTACTCGGGGGGATCGAACACTGAAGCTTTCTTT,CASSYSGGSNTEAFF
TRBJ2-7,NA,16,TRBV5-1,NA,TGCGCCAGCAGCTCGAGGGCGGGGCTCACCCCCTACGAGCAGTACTTC,CASSSRAGLTPYEQYF
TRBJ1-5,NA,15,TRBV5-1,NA,TGCGCCAGCAGCCCCGGGGAAGGAATCGGTATGCCCCAGCATTTT,CASSPGEGIGMPQHF
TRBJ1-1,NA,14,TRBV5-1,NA,TGCGCCAGCAGCTTGACGTTCGCGGCCTACGAAGCTTTCTTT,CASSLTFAAYEAFF
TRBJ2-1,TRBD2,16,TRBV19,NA,TGTGCCAGTAGTACCCCGGGACTAGCGGGGGAGGGTGAGCAGTTCTTC,CASSTPGLAGEGEQFF
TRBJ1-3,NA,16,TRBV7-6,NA,TGTGCCAGCAGCTTAGGACAGGAGATCCGGGGAAACACCATATATTTT,CASSLGQEIRGNTIYF
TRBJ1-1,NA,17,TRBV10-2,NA,TGCGCCAGCAGTGAGTCCGGGGTCACGATCCCTTACACTGAAGCTTTCTTT,CASSESGVTIPYTEAFF
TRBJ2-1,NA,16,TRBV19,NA,TGTGCCAGTAGTATAATCCCGGACATCTCCTACAATGAGCAGTTCTTC,CASSIIPDISYNEQFF
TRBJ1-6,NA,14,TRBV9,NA,TGTGCCAGCAGCGCATCAGGGGATAATTCACCCCTCCACTTT,CASSASGDNSPLHF
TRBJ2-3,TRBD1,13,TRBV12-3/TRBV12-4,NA,TGTGCCAGCAGTTTCGGACAGGCAGATACGCAGTATTTT,CASSFGQADTQYF
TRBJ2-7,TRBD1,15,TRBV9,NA,TGTGCCAGCAGCTTTGGGACAGGGGGCCGGTGCGAGCAGTACTTC,CASSFGTGGRCEQYF
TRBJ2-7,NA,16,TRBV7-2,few,TGTGCCAGCAGCTTGACGGGACAATCGGCGTCCTACGAGCAGTACTTC,CASSLTGQSASYEQYF
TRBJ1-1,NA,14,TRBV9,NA,TGTGCCAGCAGCGTAGCTACAGGTATCACTGAAGCTTTCTTT,CASSVATGITEAFF
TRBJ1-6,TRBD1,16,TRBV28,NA,TGTGCCAGCAGTTTGTGGACAGGGAGGGTTGGTTCACCCCTCCACTTT,CASSLWTGRVGSPLHF
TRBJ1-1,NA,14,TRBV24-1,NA,TGTGCCACCAGTGCCCCTGACAGTAACACTGAAGCTTTCTTT,CATSAPDSNTEAFF
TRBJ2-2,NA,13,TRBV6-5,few,TGTGCCAGCAGTCCGCTAGCCCGCGGGGAGCTGTTTTTT,CASSPLARGELFF
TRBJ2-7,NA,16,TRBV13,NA,TGTGCCAGCAGCAACGCCCAGACGAGAGGAGGGCACGAGCAGTACTTC,CASSNAQTRGGHEQYF